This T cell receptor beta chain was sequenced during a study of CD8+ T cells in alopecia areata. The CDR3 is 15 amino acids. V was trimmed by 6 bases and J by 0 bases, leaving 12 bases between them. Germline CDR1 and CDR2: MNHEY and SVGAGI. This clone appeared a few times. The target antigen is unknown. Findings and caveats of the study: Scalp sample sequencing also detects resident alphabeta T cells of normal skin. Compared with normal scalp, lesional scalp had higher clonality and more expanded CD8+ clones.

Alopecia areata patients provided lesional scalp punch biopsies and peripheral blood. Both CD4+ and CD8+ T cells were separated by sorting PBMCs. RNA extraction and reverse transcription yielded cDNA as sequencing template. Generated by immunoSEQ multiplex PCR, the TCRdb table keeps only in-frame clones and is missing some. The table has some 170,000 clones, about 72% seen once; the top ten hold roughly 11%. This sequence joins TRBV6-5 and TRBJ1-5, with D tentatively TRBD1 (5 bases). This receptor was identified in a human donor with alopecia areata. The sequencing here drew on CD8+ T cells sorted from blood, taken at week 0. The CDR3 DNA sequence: TGTGCCAGCAGAAGGGACGGGAATAGCAATCAGCCCCAGCATTTT. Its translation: CASRRDGNSNQPQHF.